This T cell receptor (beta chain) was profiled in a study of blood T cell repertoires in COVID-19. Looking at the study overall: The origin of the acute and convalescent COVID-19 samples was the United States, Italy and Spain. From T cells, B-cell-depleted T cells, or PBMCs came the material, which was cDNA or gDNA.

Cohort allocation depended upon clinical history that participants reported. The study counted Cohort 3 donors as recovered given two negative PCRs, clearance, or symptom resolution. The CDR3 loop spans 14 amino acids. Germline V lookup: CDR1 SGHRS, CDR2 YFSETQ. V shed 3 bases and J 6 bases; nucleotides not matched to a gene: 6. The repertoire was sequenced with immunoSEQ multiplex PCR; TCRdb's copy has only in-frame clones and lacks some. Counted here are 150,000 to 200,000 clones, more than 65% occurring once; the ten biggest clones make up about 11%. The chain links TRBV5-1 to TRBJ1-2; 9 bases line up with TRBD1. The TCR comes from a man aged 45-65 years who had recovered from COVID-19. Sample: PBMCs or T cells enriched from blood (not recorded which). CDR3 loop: CASSSTGQGNGYTF. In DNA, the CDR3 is TGCGCCAGCAGCTCGACGGGACAGGGAAATGGCTACACCTTC. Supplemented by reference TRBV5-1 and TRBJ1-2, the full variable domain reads KAGVTQTPRYLIKTRGQQVTLSCSPISGHRSVSWYQQTPGQGLQFLFEYFSETQRNKGNFPGRFSGRQFSNSRSEMNVSTLELGDSALYLCASSSTGQGNGYTFGSGTRLTVV.